This T cell receptor beta chain comes out of a study of T cell responses to AZD1222 COVID-19 vaccine. Of note for this clone: The antigen remains undetermined.

The CDR3 totals 17 residues. The germline gives CDR1 MNHEY, CDR2 SMNVEV (reference sequence). V trimming: 5 bases; J trimming: 4 bases; junction bases outside the gene matches: 12. Clones were sequenced by immunoSEQ multiplex PCR, and TCRdb holds only the in-frame ones, with some missing. The repertoire includes 150,000 to 200,000 clones, about nine tenths of them detected once, and about 2.6% sits in the top ten. Study-level points and caveats: When two AZD1222 doses had been given, Spike-specific TCR breadth and depth rose. Dominant CD4 TCR responses targeted spike regions 160-218 and 743-854. White British donors predominated, females outnumbered males, and clonal diversity was possibly underestimated. Nearly half of spike-specific TCRs reportedly go after variant regions that carry no mutations.

V is TRBV27 and J is TRBJ2-1; 9 nucleotides agree with TRBD1. This clonotype was obtained from an adult in good health. Source: peripheral blood, taken on day 0 of AZD1222 vaccination. For the CDR3, the DNA is TGTGCCAGCAGTCCCATGACAACAGGGGGCGGATACAATGAGCAGTTCTTC. Its translation is CASSPMTTGGGYNEQFF.